The text below deals with one TCR beta chain. These data originate in a study of siplizumab effects on memory and regulatory T cells. The assay was immunoSEQ multiplex PCR, and TCRdb's table has in-frame clones only and misses some. The table includes roughly 100,000 clones, about 92% detected once. What was sequenced was CD4+ T cells sorted from blood. The origin of this receptor is a human donor in good health.

This CDR3 is CASSRTESYEQYF. The CDR3 region has the DNA TGTGCCAGCAGCCGGACCGAGTCCTACGAGCAGTACTTC. The chain links TRBV9 to TRBJ2-7; D is unresolved. Germline V gene lookup returns CDR1 SGDLS and CDR2 YYNGEE. The V gene lost 4 bases and the J gene lost 1 base, with 9 bases spanning the gap. The CDR3 has 13 residues. Looking up the rest from reference TRBV9 and TRBJ2-7 gives the full variable domain: DSGVTQTPKHLITATGQRVTLRCSPRSGDLSVYWYQQSLDQGLQFLIQYYNGEERAKGNILERFSAQQFPDLHSELNLSSLELGDSALYFCASSRTESYEQYFGPGTRLTVT.